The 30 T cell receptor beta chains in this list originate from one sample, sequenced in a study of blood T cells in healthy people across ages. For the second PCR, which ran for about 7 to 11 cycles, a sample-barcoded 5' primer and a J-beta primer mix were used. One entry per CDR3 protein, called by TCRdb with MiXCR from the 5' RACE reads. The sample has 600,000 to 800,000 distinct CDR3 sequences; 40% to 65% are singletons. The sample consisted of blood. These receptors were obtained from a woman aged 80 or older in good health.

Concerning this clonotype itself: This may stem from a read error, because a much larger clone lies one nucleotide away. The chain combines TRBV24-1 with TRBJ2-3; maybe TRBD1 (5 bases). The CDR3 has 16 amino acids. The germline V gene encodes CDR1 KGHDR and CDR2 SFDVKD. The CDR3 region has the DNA TGTGCCACCAGTGACCCGAACTCCGGCTCCACAGGTACGCAGTATTTT. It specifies CATSDPNSGSTGTQYF.

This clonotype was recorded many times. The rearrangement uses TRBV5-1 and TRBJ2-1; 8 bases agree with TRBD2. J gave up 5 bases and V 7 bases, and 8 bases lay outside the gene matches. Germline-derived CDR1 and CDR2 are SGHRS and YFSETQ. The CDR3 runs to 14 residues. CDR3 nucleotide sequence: TGCGCCAGCCGCGCTAGCGGGCAGGACAATGAGCAGTTCTTC. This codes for CASRASGQDNEQFF.

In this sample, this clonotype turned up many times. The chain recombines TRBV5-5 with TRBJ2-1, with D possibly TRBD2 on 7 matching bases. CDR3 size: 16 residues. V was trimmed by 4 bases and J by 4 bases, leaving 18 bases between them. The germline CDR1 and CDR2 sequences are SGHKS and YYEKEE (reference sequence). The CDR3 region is CASSPVGGASYNEQFF. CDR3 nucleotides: TGTGCCAGCAGCCCCGTAGGGGGGGCCTCGTACAATGAGCAGTTCTTC.

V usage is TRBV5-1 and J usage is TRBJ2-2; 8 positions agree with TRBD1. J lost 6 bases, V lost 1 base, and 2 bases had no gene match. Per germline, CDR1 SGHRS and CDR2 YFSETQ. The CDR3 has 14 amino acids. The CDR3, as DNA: TGCGCCAGCAGCTTGACAGGGGGGCCCGGGGAGCTGTTTTTT. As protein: CASSLTGGPGELFF. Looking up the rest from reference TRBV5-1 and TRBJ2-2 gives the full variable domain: KAGVTQTPRYLIKTRGQQVTLSCSPISGHRSVSWYQQTPGQGLQFLFEYFSETQRNKGNFPGRFSGRQFSNSRSEMNVSTLELGDSALYLCASSLTGGPGELFFGEGSRLTVL.

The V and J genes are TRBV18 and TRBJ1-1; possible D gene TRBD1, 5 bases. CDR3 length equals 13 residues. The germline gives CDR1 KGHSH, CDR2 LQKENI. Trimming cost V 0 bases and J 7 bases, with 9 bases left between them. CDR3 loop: CASSPPDSREAFF. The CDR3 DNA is TGTGCCAGCTCACCACCAGACAGTCGTGAAGCTTTCTTT.

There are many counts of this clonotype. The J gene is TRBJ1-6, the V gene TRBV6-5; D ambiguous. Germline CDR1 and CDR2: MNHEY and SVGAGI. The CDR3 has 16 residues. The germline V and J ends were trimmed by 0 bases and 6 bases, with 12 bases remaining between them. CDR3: CASSYSTGMGNSPLHF. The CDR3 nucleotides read TGTGCCAGCAGTTACTCGACGGGGATGGGTAATTCACCCCTCCACTTT.

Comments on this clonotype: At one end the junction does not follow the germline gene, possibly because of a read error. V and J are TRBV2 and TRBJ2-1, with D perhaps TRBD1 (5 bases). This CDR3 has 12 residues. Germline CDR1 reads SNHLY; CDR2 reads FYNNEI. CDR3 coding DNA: TGTACCAGCAGTCCCGACAGAAATGAGCAGTTCTTC. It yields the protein CTSSPDRNEQFF.

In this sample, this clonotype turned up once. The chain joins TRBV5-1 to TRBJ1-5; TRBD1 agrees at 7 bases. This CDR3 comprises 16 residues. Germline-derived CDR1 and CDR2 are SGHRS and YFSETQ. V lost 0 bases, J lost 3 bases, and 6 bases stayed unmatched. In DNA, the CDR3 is TGCGCCAGCAGCTTGGATGGCAGGGGGAACAATCAGCCCCAGCATTTT. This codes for CASSLDGRGNNQPQHF.

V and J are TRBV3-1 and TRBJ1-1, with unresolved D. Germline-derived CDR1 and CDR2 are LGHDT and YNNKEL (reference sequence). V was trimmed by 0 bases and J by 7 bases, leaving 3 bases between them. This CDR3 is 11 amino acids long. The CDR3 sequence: CASSQDGEAFF. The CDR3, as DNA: TGTGCCAGCAGCCAAGATGGTGAAGCTTTCTTT. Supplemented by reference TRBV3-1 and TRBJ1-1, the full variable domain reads DTAVSQTPKYLVTQMGNDKSIKCEQNLGHDTMYWYKQDSKKFLKIMFSYNNKELIINETVPNRFSPKSPDKAHLNLHINSLELGDSAVYFCASSQDGEAFFGQGTRLTVV.

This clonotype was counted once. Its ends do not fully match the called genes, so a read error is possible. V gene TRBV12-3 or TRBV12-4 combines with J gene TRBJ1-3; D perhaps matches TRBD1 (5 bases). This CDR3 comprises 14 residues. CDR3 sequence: CASSFGGAGNTLYF. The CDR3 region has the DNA TGTGCCAGCAGTTTCGGCGGGGCTGGAAACACCTTATATTTT.

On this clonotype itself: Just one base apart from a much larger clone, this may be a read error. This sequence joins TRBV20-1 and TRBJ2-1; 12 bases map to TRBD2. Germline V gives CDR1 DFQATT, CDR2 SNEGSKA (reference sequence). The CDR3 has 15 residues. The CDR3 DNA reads TGCAGTGCAACTAGCGGGGGGCGCTCCTACAGTGAGCAGTTCTTC. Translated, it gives CSATSGGRSYSEQFF.

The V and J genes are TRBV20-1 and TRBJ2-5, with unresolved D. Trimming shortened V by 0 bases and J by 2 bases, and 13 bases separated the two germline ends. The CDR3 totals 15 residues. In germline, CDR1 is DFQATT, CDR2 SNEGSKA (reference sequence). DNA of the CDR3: TGCAGTGCTAGAGATCCCCTCCGAATACAAGAGACCCAGTACTTC. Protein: CSARDPLRIQETQYF.

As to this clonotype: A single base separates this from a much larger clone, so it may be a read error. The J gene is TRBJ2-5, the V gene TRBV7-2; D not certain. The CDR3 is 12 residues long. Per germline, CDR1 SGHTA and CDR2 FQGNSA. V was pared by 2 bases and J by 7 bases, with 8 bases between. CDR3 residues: CASSLTWVTQYF. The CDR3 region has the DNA TGTGCCAGCAGCTTAACGTGGGTGACCCAGTACTTC.

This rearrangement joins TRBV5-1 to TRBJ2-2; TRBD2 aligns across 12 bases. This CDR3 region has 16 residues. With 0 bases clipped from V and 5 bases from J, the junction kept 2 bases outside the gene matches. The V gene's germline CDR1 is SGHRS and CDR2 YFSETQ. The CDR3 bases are TGCGCCAGCAGCTTGGAGGGGACTAGCGGGACCGGGGAGCTGTTTTTT. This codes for CASSLEGTSGTGELFF.

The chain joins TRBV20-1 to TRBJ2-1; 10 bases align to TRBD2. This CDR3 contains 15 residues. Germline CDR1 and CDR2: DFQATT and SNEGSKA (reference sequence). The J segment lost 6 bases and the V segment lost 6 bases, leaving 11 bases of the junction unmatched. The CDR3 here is CSAESSGSSGNEQFF. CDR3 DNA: TGCAGTGCGGAATCTAGCGGGAGCTCCGGCAATGAGCAGTTCTTC.

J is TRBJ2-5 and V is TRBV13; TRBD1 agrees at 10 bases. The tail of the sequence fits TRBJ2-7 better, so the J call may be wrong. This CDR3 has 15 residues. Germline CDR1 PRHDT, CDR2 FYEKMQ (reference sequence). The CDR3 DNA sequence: TGTGCCAGCAGAGGCCCCGGGACAGGGGTGAACGAGCAGTACTTC. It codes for CASRGPGTGVNEQYF.

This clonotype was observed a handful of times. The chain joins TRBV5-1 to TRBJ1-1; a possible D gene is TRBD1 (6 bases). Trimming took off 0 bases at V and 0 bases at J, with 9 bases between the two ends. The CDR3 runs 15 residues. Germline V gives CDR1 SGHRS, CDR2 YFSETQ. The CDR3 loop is CASSLVGTLNTEAFF. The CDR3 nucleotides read TGCGCCAGCAGCTTGGTTGGGACACTGAACACTGAAGCTTTCTTT.

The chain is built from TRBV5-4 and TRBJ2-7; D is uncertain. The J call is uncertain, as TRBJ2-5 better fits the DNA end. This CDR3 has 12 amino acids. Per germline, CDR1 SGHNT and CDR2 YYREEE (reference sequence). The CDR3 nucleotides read TGTGCCAGCAGCTTTACCTCGGAGACCCAGTACTTC. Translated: CASSFTSETQYF.

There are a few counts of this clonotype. CDR3 sequence reads: CASRDTRGDEQYF. In DNA, the CDR3 is TGTGCCAGCAGAGACACCAGGGGCGACGAGCAGTACTTC. The V call is TRBV12-3 or TRBV12-4, the J call TRBJ2-5, with TRBD1 as a possible D gene (6 bases). The better agreement between TRBJ2-7 and the DNA end casts doubt on the J call. The CDR3 has 13 residues.

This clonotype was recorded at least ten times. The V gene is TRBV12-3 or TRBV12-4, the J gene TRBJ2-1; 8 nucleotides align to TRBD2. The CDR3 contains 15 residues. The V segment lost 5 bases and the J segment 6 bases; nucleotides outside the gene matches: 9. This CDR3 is CASSAGTRRLNEQFF. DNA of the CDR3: TGTGCCAGCAGTGCCGGGACTAGAAGGCTCAATGAGCAGTTCTTC.

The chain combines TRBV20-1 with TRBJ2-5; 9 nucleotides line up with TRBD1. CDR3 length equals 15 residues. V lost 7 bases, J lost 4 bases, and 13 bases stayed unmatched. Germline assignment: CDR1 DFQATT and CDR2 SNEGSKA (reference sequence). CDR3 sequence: CSGAAPGQGRETQYF. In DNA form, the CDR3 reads TGCAGTGGTGCTGCCCCAGGACAGGGGAGAGAGACCCAGTACTTC.

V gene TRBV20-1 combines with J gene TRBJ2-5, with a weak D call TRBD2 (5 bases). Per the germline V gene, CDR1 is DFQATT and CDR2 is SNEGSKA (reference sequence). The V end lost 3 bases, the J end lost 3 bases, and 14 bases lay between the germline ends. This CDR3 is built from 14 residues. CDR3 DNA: TGCAGTGCTAGCCGTACTAGAGGTGAAGAGACCCAGTACTTC. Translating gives CSASRTRGEETQYF.

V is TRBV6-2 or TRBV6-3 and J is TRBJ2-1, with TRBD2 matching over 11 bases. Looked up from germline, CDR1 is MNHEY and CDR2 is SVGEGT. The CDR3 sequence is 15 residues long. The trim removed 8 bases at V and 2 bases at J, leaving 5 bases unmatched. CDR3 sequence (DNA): TGTGCCAGCGGTCTAGCGGGGGGACCCTACAATGAGCAGTTCTTC. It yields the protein CASGLAGGPYNEQFF.

CDR3 protein: CASSRASGDNEQYF. Here the CDR3 DNA reads TGTGCCAGTAGTAGGGCTTCCGGTGACAATGAGCAGTACTTC. This sequence joins TRBV19 and TRBJ2-5; D remains unclear. V lost 4 bases to trimming and J lost 11 bases, with 20 bases between them. The CDR3 consists of 14 residues. Germline V gene lookup returns CDR1 LNHDA and CDR2 SQIVND (reference sequence).

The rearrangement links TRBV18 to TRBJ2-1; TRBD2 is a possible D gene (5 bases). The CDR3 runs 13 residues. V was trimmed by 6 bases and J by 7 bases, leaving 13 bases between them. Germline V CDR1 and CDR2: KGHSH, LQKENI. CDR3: CASSTNEWNEQFF. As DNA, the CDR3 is TGTGCCAGCTCGACTAATGAATGGAATGAGCAGTTCTTC.

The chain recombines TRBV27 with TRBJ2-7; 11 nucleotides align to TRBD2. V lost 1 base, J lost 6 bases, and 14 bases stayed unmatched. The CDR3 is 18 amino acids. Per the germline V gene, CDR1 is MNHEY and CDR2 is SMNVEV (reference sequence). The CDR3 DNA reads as TGTGCCAGCAGTTTATTGGGTATGACTAGCGGGACAGTCGCCGAGCAGTACTTC. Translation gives CASSLLGMTSGTVAEQYF.

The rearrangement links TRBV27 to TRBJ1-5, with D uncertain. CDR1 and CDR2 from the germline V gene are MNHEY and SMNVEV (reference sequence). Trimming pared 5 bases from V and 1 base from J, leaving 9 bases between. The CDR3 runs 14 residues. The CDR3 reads CASSKVRSNQPQHF. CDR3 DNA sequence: TGTGCCAGCAGTAAAGTTAGGAGCAATCAGCCCCAGCATTTT.

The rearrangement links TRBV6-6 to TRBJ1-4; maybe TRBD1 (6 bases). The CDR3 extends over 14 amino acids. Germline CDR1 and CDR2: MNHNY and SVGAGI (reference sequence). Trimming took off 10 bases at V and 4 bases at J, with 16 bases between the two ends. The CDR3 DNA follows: TGTGCCACCGCGACGGGGGCTGGTAATGAAAAACTGTTTTTT. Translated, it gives CATATGAGNEKLFF.

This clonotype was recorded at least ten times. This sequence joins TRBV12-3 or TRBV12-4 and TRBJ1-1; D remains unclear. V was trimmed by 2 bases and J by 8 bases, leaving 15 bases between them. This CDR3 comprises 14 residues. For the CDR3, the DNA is TGTGCCAGCAGTTTATCTGGAACGGGCCGCGAAGCTTTCTTT. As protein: CASSLSGTGREAFF.

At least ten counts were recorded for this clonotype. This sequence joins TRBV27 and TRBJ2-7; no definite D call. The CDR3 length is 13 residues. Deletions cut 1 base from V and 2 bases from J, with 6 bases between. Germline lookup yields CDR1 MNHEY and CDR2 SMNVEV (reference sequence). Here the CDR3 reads CASSLFPTYEQYF. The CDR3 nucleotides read TGTGCCAGCAGTTTATTCCCTACCTACGAGCAGTACTTC.